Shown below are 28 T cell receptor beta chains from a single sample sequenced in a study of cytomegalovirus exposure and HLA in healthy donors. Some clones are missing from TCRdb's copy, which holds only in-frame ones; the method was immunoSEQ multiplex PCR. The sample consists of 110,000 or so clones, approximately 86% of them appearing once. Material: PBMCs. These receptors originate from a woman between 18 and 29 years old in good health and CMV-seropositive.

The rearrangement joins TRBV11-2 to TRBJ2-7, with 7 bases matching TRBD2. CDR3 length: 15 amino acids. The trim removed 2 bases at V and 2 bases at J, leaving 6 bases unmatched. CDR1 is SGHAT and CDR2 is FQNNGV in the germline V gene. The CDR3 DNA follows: TGTGCCAGCAGCTTACGGCGGGGGAGCCCCTACGAGCAGTACTTC. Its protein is CASSLRRGSPYEQYF. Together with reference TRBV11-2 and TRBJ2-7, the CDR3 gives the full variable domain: EAGVAQSPRYKIIEKRQSVAFWCNPISGHATLYWYQQILGQGPKLLIQFQNNGVVDDSQLPKDRFSAERLKGVDSTLKIQPAKLEDSAVYLCASSLRRGSPYEQYFGPGTRLTVT.

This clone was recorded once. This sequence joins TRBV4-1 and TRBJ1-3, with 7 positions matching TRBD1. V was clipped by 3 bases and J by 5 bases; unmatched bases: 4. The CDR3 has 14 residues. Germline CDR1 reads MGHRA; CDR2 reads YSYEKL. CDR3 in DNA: TGCGCCAGCAGCCAGGGGACAGCGAGAAACACCATATATTTT. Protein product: CASSQGTARNTIYF.

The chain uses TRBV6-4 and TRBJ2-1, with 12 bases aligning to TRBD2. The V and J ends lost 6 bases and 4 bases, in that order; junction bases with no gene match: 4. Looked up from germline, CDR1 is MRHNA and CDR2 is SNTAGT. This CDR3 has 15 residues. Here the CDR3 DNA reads TGTGCCAGCAGCAGGACTAGCGGGGATTACAATGAGCAGTTCTTC. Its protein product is CASSRTSGDYNEQFF.

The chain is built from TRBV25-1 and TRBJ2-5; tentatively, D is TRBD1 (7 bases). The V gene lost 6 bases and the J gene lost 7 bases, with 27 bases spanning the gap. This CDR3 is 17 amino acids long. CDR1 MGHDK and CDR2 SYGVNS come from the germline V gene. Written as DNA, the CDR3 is TGTGCCAGCAGAATCGCCACCGGGACAGCCCACGGGGGGACCCAGTACTTC. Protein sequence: CASRIATGTAHGGTQYF.

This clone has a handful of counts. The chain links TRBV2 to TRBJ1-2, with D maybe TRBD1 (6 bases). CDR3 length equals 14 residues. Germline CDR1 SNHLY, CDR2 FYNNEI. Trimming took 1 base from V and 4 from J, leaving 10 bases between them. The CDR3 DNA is TGTGCCAGCAGTGAAGAGGGGACAACCTATGGCTACACCTTC. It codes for CASSEEGTTYGYTF.

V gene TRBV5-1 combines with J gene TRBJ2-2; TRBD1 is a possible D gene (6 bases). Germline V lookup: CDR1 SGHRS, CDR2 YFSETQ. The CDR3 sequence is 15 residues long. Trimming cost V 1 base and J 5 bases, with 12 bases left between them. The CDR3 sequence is CASSLSQQGTGELFF. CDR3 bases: TGCGCCAGCAGCTTGTCTCAACAGGGAACCGGGGAGCTGTTTTTT.

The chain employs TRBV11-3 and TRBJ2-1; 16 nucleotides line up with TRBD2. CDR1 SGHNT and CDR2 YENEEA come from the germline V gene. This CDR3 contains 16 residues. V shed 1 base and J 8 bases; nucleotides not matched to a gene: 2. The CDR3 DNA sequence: TGTGCCAGCAGCTTAGGGGGACTAGCGGGAGGGTATGAGCAGTTCTTC. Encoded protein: CASSLGGLAGGYEQFF. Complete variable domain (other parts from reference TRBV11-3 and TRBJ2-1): EAGVVQSPRYKIIEKKQPVAFWCNPISGHNTLYWYLQNLGQGPELLIRYENEEAVDDSQLPKDRFSAERLKGVDSTLKIQPAELGDSAVYLCASSLGGLAGGYEQFFGPGTRLTVL.

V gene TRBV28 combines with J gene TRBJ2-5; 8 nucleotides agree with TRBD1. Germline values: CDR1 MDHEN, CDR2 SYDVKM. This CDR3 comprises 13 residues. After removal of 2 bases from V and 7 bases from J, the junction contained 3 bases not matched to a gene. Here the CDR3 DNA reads TGTGCCAGCAGTTTAACAGGGGGGCGGACCCAGTACTTC. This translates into CASSLTGGRTQYF.

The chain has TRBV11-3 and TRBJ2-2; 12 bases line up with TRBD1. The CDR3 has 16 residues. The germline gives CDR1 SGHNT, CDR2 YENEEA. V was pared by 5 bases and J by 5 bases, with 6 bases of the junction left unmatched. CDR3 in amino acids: CASSNRGQGATGELFF. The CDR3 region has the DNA TGTGCCAGCAGCAATCGGGGACAGGGGGCAACCGGGGAGCTGTTTTTT.

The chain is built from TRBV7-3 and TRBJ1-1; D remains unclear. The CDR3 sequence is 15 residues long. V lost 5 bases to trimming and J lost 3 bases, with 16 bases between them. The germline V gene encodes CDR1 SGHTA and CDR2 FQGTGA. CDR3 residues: CASSLHARFDTEAFF. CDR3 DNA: TGTGCCAGCAGCCTACATGCGAGGTTTGACACTGAAGCTTTCTTT. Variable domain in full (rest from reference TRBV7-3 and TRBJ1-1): GAGVSQTPSNKVTEKGKYVELRCDPISGHTALYWYRQSLGQGPEFLIYFQGTGAADDSGLPNDRFFAVRPEGSVSTLKIQRTERGDSAVYLCASSLHARFDTEAFFGQGTRLTVV.

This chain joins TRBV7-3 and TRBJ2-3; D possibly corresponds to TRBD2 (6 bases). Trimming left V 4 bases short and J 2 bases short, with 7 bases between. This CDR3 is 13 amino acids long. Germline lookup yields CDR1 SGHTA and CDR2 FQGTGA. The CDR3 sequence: CASSSSVTDTQYF. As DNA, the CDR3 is TGTGCCAGCAGCTCTAGCGTCACAGATACGCAGTATTTT. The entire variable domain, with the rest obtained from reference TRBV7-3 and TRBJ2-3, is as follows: GAGVSQTPSNKVTEKGKYVELRCDPISGHTALYWYRQSLGQGPEFLIYFQGTGAADDSGLPNDRFFAVRPEGSVSTLKIQRTERGDSAVYLCASSSSVTDTQYFGPGTRLTVL.

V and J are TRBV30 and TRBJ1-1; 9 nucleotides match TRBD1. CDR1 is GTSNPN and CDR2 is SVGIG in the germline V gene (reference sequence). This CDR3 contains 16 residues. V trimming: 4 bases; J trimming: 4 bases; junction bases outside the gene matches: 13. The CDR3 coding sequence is TGTGCCTGGACCCCAGGACAGGGGCGGGGAGTCACTGAAGCTTTCTTT. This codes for CAWTPGQGRGVTEAFF.

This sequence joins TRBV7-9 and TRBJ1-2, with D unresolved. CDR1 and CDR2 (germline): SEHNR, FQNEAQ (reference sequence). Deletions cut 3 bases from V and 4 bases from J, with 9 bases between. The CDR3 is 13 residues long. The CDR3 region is CASSFRGVYGYTF. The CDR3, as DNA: TGTGCCAGCAGCTTCCGGGGTGTCTATGGCTACACCTTC.

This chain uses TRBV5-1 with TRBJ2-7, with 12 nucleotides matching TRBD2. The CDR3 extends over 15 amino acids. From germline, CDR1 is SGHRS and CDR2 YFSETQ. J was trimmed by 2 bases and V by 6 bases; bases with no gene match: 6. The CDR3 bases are TGCGCCAGCAACCAACTAGCGGGAGGTACCTACGAGCAGTACTTC. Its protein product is CASNQLAGGTYEQYF.

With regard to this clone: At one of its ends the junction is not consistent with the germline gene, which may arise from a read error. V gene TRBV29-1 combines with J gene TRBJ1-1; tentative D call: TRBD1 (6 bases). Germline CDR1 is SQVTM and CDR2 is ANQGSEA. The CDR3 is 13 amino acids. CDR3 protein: CSAEGSRGIRTFF. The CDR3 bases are TGCAGCGCTGAAGGGTCAAGGGGGATAAGAACTTTCTTT.

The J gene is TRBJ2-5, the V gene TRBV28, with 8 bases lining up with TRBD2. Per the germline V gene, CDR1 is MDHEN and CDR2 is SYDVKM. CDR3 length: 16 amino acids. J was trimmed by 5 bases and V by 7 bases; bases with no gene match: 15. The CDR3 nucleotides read TGTGCCAGCACTAGTCTCGGGAGCGGGAGTACGGAGACCCAGTACTTC. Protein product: CASTSLGSGSTETQYF.

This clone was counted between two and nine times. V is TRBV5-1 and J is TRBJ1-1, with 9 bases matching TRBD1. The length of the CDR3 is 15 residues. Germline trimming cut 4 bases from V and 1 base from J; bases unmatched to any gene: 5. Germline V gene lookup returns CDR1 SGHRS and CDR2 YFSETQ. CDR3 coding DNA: TGCGCCAGCAGCCCATGGACAGGGGCGAACACTGAAGCTTTCTTT. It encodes CASSPWTGANTEAFF.

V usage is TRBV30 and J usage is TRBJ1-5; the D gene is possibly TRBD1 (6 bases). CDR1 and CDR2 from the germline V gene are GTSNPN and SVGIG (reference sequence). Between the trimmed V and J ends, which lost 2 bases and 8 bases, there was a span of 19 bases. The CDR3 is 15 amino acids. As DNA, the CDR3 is TGTGCCTGGAGTCCGGTTGGACAGTGGGGTAAGCCCCAGCATTTT. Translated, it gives CAWSPVGQWGKPQHF.

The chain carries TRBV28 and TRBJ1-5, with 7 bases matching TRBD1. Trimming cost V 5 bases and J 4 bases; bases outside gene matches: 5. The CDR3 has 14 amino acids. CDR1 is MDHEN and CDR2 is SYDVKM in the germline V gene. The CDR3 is CASSQQGWNQPQHF. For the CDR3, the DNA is TGTGCCAGCAGTCAACAGGGGTGGAATCAGCCCCAGCATTTT.

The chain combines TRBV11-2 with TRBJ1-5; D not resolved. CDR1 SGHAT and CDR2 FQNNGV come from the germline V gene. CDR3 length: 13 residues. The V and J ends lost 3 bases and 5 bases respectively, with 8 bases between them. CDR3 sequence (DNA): TGTGCCAGCAGCTTCTCGCGGGATCAGCCCCAGCATTTT. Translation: CASSFSRDQPQHF.

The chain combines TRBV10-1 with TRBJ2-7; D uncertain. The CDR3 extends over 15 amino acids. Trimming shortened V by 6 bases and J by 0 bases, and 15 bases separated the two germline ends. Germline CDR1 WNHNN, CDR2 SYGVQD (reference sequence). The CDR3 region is CASSRDFPGSYEQYF. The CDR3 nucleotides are TGCGCCAGCAGCCGCGACTTCCCGGGCTCCTACGAGCAGTACTTC.

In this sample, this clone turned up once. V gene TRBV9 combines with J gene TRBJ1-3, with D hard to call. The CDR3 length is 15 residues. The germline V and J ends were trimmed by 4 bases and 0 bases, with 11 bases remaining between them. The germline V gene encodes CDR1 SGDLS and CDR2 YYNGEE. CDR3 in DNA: TGTGCCAGCAGCAGCCACCCGGGCTCTGGAAACACCATATATTTT. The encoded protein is CASSSHPGSGNTIYF.

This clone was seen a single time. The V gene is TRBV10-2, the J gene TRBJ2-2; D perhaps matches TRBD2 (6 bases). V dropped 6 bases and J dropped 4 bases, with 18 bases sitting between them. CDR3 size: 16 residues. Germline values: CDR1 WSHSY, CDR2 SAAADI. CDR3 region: CASRPSGTSLTGELFF. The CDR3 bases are TGCGCCAGCAGGCCCTCCGGGACTTCCCTCACCGGGGAGCTGTTTTTT.

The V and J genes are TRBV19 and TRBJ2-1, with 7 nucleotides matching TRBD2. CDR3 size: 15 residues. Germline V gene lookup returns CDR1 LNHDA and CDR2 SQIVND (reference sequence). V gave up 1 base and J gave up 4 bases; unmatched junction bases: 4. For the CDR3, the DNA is TGTGCCAGTAGTATAGGCCTAGCGGAATACAATGAGCAGTTCTTC. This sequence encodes CASSIGLAEYNEQFF. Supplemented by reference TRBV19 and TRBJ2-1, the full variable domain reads DGGITQSPKYLFRKEGQNVTLSCEQNLNHDAMYWYRQDPGQGLRLIYYSQIVNDFQKGDIAEGYSVSREKKESFPLTVTSAQKNPTAFYLCASSIGLAEYNEQFFGPGTRLTVL.

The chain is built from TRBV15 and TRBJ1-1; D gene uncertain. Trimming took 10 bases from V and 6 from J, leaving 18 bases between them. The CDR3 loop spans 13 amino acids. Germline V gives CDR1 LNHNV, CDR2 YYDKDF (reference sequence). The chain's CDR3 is CAIQPGVNSEAFF. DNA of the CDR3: TGTGCCATACAGCCCGGGGTTAACTCTGAAGCTTTCTTT. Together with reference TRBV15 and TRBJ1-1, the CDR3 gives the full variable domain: DAMVIQNPRYQVTQFGKPVTLSCSQTLNHNVMYWYQQKSSQAPKLLFHYYDKDFNNEADTPDNFQSRRPNTSFCFLDIRSPGLGDTAMYLCAIQPGVNSEAFFGQGTRLTVV.

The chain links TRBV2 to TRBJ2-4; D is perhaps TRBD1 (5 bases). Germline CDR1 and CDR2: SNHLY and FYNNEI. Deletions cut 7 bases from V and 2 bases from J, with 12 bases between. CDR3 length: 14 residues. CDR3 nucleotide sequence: TGTGCCAGCAATACCCAGGGTCCCAAAAACATTCAGTACTTC. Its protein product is CASNTQGPKNIQYF.

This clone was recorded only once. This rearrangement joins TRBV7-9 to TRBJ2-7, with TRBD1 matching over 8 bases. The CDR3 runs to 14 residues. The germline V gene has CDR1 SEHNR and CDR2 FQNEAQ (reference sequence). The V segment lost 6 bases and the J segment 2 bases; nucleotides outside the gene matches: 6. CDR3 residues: CASSVGQGAYEQYF. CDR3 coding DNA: TGTGCCAGCAGTGTCGGACAGGGTGCCTACGAGCAGTACTTC.

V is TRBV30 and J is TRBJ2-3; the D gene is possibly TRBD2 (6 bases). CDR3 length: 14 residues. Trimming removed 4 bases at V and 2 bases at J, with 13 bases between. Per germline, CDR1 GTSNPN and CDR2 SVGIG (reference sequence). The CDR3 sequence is CAWTQAGYTDTQYF. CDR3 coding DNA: TGTGCCTGGACCCAGGCGGGATACACAGATACGCAGTATTTT.